A single sample is the source of the 10 T cell receptor beta chains below, sequenced in a study of human T cells and chemical hapten exposure. Individual cDNA molecules received unique molecular identifiers in the library. TCRdb used MiXCR to reprocess the reads, holding one entry per CDR3 protein. Its clone listing holds about 39 distinct CDR3 sequences. Total RNA extraction was carried out from unfractionated whole blood. Sequencing was done on a sample of whole blood. The receptors were sampled from a human donor who had alopecia or was a healthy volunteer (not recorded which). Some clones in this sample may be carry-over from other donors' samples. This table probably holds off-target reads from a library built for another chain.

The chain links TRBV12-3 or TRBV12-4 to TRBJ1-4; TRBD1 is a possible D gene (5 bases). Trimming removed 2 bases at V and 5 bases at J, with 9 bases between. This CDR3 has 14 amino acids. The CDR3 protein is CASSLSRDNEKLFF. CDR3 in DNA: TGTGCCAGCAGTTTAAGCAGGGACAATGAAAAACTGTTTTTT.

The chain combines TRBV9 with TRBJ2-5, with 8 bases aligning to TRBD2. The germline V gene encodes CDR1 SGDLS and CDR2 YYNGEE. V shed 0 bases, J shed 5 bases, and the junction held 6 bases outside the gene matches. The CDR3 is made up of 15 amino acids. The CDR3 sequence is CASSVAGGPIETQYF. DNA of the CDR3: TGTGCCAGCAGCGTAGCGGGAGGGCCGATCGAGACCCAGTACTTC.

The V call is TRBV20-1, the J call TRBJ1-1, with D possibly being TRBD1 (6 bases). The germline V and J ends were trimmed by 5 bases and 1 base, with 11 bases remaining between them. The CDR3 has 13 amino acids. Per the germline V gene, CDR1 is DFQATT and CDR2 is SNEGSKA (reference sequence). The CDR3 nucleotides read TGCAGTGCTCGAAAGGACAGGAACACTGAAGCTTTCTTT. Protein product: CSARKDRNTEAFF.

The chain couples TRBV6-5 to TRBJ2-3; 8 bases map to TRBD1. CDR3 size: 14 residues. Germline values: CDR1 MNHEY, CDR2 SVGAGI. V gave up 6 bases and J gave up 3 bases; unmatched junction bases: 5. CDR3 loop: CASSVDRVTDTQYF. CDR3 nucleotides: TGTGCCAGCAGCGTGGACAGGGTAACAGATACGCAGTATTTT.

This sequence joins TRBV12-3 or TRBV12-4 and TRBJ2-4, with D possibly called TRBD1 or TRBD2 (5 bases each). V was cut by 7 bases and J by 4 bases, with 20 bases left in between. The CDR3 sequence is 16 residues long. CDR3 nucleotide sequence: TGTGCCAGCACCACAATCCCGGGGACGGTGAAAAACATTCAGTACTTC. It translates to CASTTIPGTVKNIQYF.

This chain connects TRBV6-2 or TRBV6-3 to TRBJ2-7; a possible D gene is TRBD1 (5 bases). The germline gives CDR1 MNHEY, CDR2 SVGEGT. Trimming removed 0 bases from V and 0 bases from J, with 15 bases in between. The length of the CDR3 is 17 residues. CDR3 nucleotides: TGTGCCAGCAGTTACTCGATCGCCAAGGGGCCCTCCTACGAGCAGTACTTC. It is translated as CASSYSIAKGPSYEQYF.

The chain combines TRBV10-3 with TRBJ2-1; D tentatively fits TRBD1 or TRBD2 (5 bases each). Germline CDR1 reads ENHRY; CDR2 reads SYGVKD. The CDR3 is 15 residues long. V was shortened by 6 bases and J by 3 bases, with 15 bases between the two germline ends. The CDR3: CAIRPRDDSYNEQFF. The CDR3, as DNA: TGTGCCATCAGGCCCCGGGACGATAGCTACAATGAGCAGTTCTTC.

V and J are TRBV29-1 and TRBJ2-1, with D perhaps TRBD1 (6 bases). V was shortened by 6 bases and J by 13 bases, with 19 bases between the two germline ends. CDR3 length equals 12 residues. Germline loops: CDR1 SQVTM, CDR2 ANQGSEA. DNA for the CDR3: TGCAGCGTAAAACAGGGAGACACGAATCAGTTCTTC. Translation gives CSVKQGDTNQFF.

In this sample, this clonotype turned up once. The chain joins TRBV27 to TRBJ1-1; TRBD1 might be the D (6 bases). The CDR3 runs 14 residues. Germline-derived CDR1 and CDR2 are MNHEY and SMNVEV (reference sequence). Trimming shortened V by 4 bases and J by 5 bases, and 14 bases separated the two germline ends. The CDR3 sequence is CASSSTYRDTEAFF. CDR3 sequence (DNA): TGTGCCAGCAGTTCAACCTACAGGGATACTGAAGCTTTCTTT.

The CDR3: CASGAFYTGELFF. CDR3 nucleotides: TGTGCCAGCGGGGCTTTTTACACCGGGGAGCTGTTTTTT. V gene TRBV3-1 combines with J gene TRBJ2-2, with TRBD1 as a possible D gene (5 bases). V lost 8 bases and J lost 3, with 10 bases in between. The CDR3 covers 13 residues. CDR1 is LGHDT, CDR2 YNNKEL, per germline (reference sequence).